This entry lists 3 T cell receptor beta chains sequenced from one sample in a study of shared clonotypes between healthy human individuals. Sequencing was performed with immunoSEQ multiplex PCR; in TCRdb, only in-frame clones are kept and a portion is missing. The table records roughly 1,500,000 clones, roughly 98.5% of them present only once. The sequenced material came from naive CD4+ T cells sorted from blood. Stated subset: CD45RA+ positively selected. These receptors came from a man aged 25 to 45 in good health.

The chain employs TRBV18 and TRBJ1-4; D unclear. The ends were cut back, 1 base at V and 0 bases at J, with 6 bases in the middle. CDR1 and CDR2 (germline): KGHSH, LQKENI. This CDR3 is 15 amino acids long. In DNA form, the CDR3 reads TGTGCCAGCTCACCACTACGTGCAACTAATGAAAAACTGTTTTTT. Translated, it gives CASSPLRATNEKLFF.

V and J are TRBV18 and TRBJ2-7; D possibly corresponds to TRBD2 (5 bases). CDR1 is KGHSH, CDR2 LQKENI, per germline. Trimming cost V 1 base and J 0 bases, with 10 bases left between them. The CDR3 totals 15 residues. The CDR3 coding sequence is TGTGCCAGCTCACCACTAGCGCCGAGCTCCTACGAGCAGTACTTC. Amino acids: CASSPLAPSSYEQYF.

The V and J genes are TRBV30 and TRBJ2-5, with 11 bases aligning to TRBD2. V was pared by 7 bases and J by 2 bases, with 9 bases of the junction left unmatched. In germline, CDR1 is GTSNPN, CDR2 SVGIG (reference sequence). The CDR3 is 15 residues long. This CDR3 reads CALDGTSGQQETQYF. For the CDR3, the DNA is TGTGCCTTAGACGGGACTAGCGGCCAACAAGAGACCCAGTACTTC.